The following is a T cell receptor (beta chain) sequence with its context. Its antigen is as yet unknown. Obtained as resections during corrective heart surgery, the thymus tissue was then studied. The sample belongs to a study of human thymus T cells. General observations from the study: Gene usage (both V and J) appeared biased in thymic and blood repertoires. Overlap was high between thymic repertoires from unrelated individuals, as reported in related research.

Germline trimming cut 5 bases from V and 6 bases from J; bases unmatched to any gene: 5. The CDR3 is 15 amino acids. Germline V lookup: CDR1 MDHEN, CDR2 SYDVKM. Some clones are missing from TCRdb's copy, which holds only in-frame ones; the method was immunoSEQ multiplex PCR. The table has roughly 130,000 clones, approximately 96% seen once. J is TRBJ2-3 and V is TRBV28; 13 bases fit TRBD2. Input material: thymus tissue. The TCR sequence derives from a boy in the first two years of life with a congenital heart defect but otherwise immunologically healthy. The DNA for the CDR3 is TGTGCCAGCAGTCTGAGACTAGCGGGGGGCGATACGCAGTATTTT. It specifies CASSLRLAGGDTQYF.